A single sample is the source of the 5 T cell receptor beta chains below, sequenced in a study of blood T cell repertoires in COVID-19. Sequencing was performed with immunoSEQ multiplex PCR; in TCRdb, only in-frame clones are kept and a portion is missing. Of over 300,000 clones listed, roughly nine tenths are singletons. Specimen: PBMCs or T cells enriched from blood (not recorded which). These receptors were collected from a woman aged 25 to 45 who had recovered from COVID-19.

The chain couples TRBV18 to TRBJ1-5; 8 nucleotides align to TRBD1. The CDR3 is made up of 16 amino acids. The germline gives CDR1 KGHSH, CDR2 LQKENI. Unmatched junction bases numbered 13, after V lost 6 bases and J lost 6 bases. The CDR3: CASSDLDRASTQPQHF. The CDR3 DNA reads as TGTGCCAGCTCCGATTTGGACAGGGCTTCAACTCAGCCCCAGCATTTT.

This clone was seen a handful of times. This chain connects TRBV11-2 to TRBJ1-3; D is possibly TRBD1 (5 bases). The CDR3 is 15 residues long. The V gene lost 2 bases and the J gene lost 4 bases, with 12 bases spanning the gap. CDR1 SGHAT and CDR2 FQNNGV come from the germline V gene. CDR3 sequence reads: CASSLQGRRGNTIYF. CDR3 nucleotide sequence: TGTGCCAGCAGCTTACAGGGTCGGAGAGGAAACACCATATATTTT.

In this sample, this clone turned up a few times. In DNA, the CDR3 is TGCGCCAGCAGCACACCCGAAGGGGCGTCTGGCTACACCTTC. Protein sequence: CASSTPEGASGYTF. V and J are TRBV5-1 and TRBJ1-2; tentatively, D is TRBD1 (5 bases). V lost 4 bases and J lost 7, with 17 bases in between. The CDR3 extends over 14 amino acids. CDR1 and CDR2 from the germline V gene are SGHRS and YFSETQ. Filled out from reference TRBV5-1 and TRBJ1-2, the complete variable domain reads KAGVTQTPRYLIKTRGQQVTLSCSPISGHRSVSWYQQTPGQGLQFLFEYFSETQRNKGNFPGRFSGRQFSNSRSEMNVSTLELGDSALYLCASSTPEGASGYTFGSGTRLTVV.

The V and J genes are TRBV6-6 and TRBJ2-1; 10 nucleotides align to TRBD2. Germline V gene sequence: CDR1 MNHNY, CDR2 SVGAGI (reference sequence). The CDR3 has 15 residues. With V trimmed by 8 bases and J by 15 bases, 19 bases remained unmatched. In DNA form, the CDR3 reads TGTGCCAGCCTTACTGCGGGGCTAGCGGGGGCCGCCGGGTTCTTC. Encoded protein: CASLTAGLAGAAGFF.

The J gene is TRBJ1-1, the V gene TRBV29-1; TRBD1 matches at 7 bases. V dropped 6 bases and J dropped 6; count of bases not matched to a gene: 4. The CDR3 length is 11 residues. Germline lookup yields CDR1 SQVTM and CDR2 ANQGSEA. The CDR3 coding sequence is TGCAGCGTCCACAGGGGCCCTGAAGCTTTCTTT. Its translation: CSVHRGPEAFF.